This passage covers 18 T cell receptor beta chains from one sample sequenced in a study of T cell responses to AZD1222 COVID-19 vaccine. Using immunoSEQ multiplex PCR, the repertoire was profiled, and TCRdb retains in-frame clones only, with some absent. The sample shows roughly 89,000 clones, roughly 90% of them seen only once. Sequenced here: peripheral blood, sampled on day 0 of MenACWY control vaccination. These receptors were collected from an adult in good health.

The genes are TRBV19 and TRBJ2-2; D may be TRBD2 (7 bases). In germline, CDR1 is LNHDA, CDR2 SQIVND (reference sequence). The CDR3 sequence is 14 residues long. Trimming removed 5 bases at V and 5 bases at J, with 12 bases between. CDR3 nucleotides: TGTGCCAGTAGTTGGGGGGGCCTTACCGGGGAGCTGTTTTTT. It codes for CASSWGGLTGELFF.

The chain combines TRBV7-9 with TRBJ2-2; the D is unclear. Trimming took 6 bases from V and 8 from J, leaving 10 bases between them. The germline V gene has CDR1 SEHNR and CDR2 FQNEAQ (reference sequence). This CDR3 contains 12 residues. CDR3 in amino acids: CASSTWNGELFF. The CDR3 DNA sequence: TGTGCCAGCAGTACCTGGAATGGGGAGCTGTTTTTT.

The sample holds one count of this clone. The chain recombines TRBV30 with TRBJ1-2, with D possibly matching TRBD1 (5 bases). Deletions cut 5 bases from V and 7 bases from J, with 8 bases between. CDR1 is GTSNPN, CDR2 SVGIG, per germline (reference sequence). The CDR3 has 10 amino acids. CDR3 in amino acids: CAWRGSGYTF. CDR3 nucleotide sequence: TGTGCCTGGCGGGGGAGTGGCTACACCTTC.

The chain is built from TRBV24-1 and TRBJ2-7, with TRBD2 as a possible D gene (5 bases). V lost 5 bases and J 3 bases, leaving 10 bases between the germline ends. The CDR3 covers 13 residues. The V gene's germline CDR1 is KGHDR and CDR2 SFDVKD. CDR3 protein: CATSVGGFYEQYF. The CDR3 DNA reads TGTGCCACCAGTGTTGGAGGATTCTACGAGCAGTACTTC.

The chain combines TRBV4-1 with TRBJ1-5; D ambiguous. CDR3 length: 15 residues. In germline, CDR1 is MGHRA, CDR2 YSYEKL. Trimming removed 1 base from V and 4 bases from J, with 11 bases in between. CDR3 region: CASSQGPGRNQPQHF. The CDR3 nucleotides read TGCGCCAGCAGCCAAGGGCCGGGAAGGAATCAGCCCCAGCATTTT.

This chain joins TRBV4-3 and TRBJ1-2; D not certain. The CDR3 is made up of 12 amino acids. V was shortened by 2 bases and J by 5 bases, with 6 bases between the two germline ends. CDR1 and CDR2 (germline): LGHNA, YSLEER. The CDR3 DNA sequence: TGCGCCAGCAGCCAACCGGGGTATGGCTACACCTTC. It encodes CASSQPGYGYTF.

This chain uses TRBV19 with TRBJ1-5, with 11 nucleotides matching TRBD1. Trimming cost V 7 bases and J 2 bases; bases outside gene matches: 10. Germline assignment: CDR1 LNHDA and CDR2 SQIVND (reference sequence). The CDR3 has 17 residues. CDR3 sequence reads: CASKAGTGGYGNQPQHF. CDR3 DNA sequence: TGTGCCAGTAAGGCGGGGACAGGGGGTTACGGCAATCAGCCCCAGCATTTT.

The rearrangement links TRBV2 to TRBJ1-1; no reliable D call. V shed 6 bases and J shed 6 bases, with 5 bases lying between them. This CDR3 has 10 residues. The germline V gene encodes CDR1 SNHLY and CDR2 FYNNEI. The CDR3: CASRGSEAFF. CDR3 sequence (DNA): TGTGCCAGCAGAGGGTCTGAAGCTTTCTTT.

The chain links TRBV4-1 to TRBJ1-6, with no clear D. This CDR3 is built from 13 residues. Between the trimmed V and J ends, which lost 1 base and 7 bases, there was a span of 5 bases. Germline V lookup: CDR1 MGHRA, CDR2 YSYEKL. CDR3 residues: CASSQGENSPLHF. Here the CDR3 DNA reads TGCGCCAGCAGCCAAGGGGAGAATTCACCCCTCCACTTT.

The table lists this clone with a count of one. The CDR3 DNA reads TGTGCCAGCAGCTGGGAGGCCGGGGAGCTGTTTTTT. This translates into CASSWEAGELFF. The chain is built from TRBV7-8 and TRBJ2-2; D may be TRBD2 (6 bases). The germline V and J ends were trimmed by 4 bases and 6 bases, with 6 bases remaining between them. Germline V lookup: CDR1 SGHVS, CDR2 FQNEAQ. CDR3 length: 12 residues. The variable domain in full, with the rest retrieved from reference TRBV7-8 and TRBJ2-2, is GAGVSQSPRYKVAKRGQDVALRCDPISGHVSLFWYQQALGQGPEFLTYFQNEAQLDKSGLPSDRFFAERPEGSVSTLKIQRTQQEDSAVYLCASSWEAGELFFGEGSRLTVL.

The chain joins TRBV7-2 to TRBJ2-7, with a tentative D call TRBD1 (5 bases). V was cut by 2 bases and J by 7 bases, with 15 bases left in between. The CDR3 is 14 amino acids. The germline gives CDR1 SGHTA, CDR2 FQGNSA. The CDR3: CASSLYRTSTEQYF. The CDR3 region has the DNA TGTGCCAGCAGCTTATACAGGACCTCTACGGAGCAGTACTTC.

This sequence joins TRBV6-4 and TRBJ2-3; TRBD1 matches at 12 bases. V lost 4 bases and J lost 11; bases outside the gene matches: 10. The CDR3 has 15 residues. Germline values: CDR1 MRHNA, CDR2 SNTAGT. CDR3 sequence: CASSASGTGGSVQYF. DNA of the CDR3: TGTGCCAGCAGTGCGTCCGGGACAGGGGGCTCGGTGCAGTATTTT.

The rearrangement joins TRBV7-2 to TRBJ2-5; D remains ambiguous. Germline V gives CDR1 SGHTA, CDR2 FQGNSA. Trimming took 4 bases from V and 0 from J, leaving 9 bases between them. The CDR3 consists of 14 residues. The CDR3 DNA reads TGTGCCAGCAGCTATCAAGGCTACCAAGAGACCCAGTACTTC. Protein product: CASSYQGYQETQYF. The whole variable domain, filled in from reference TRBV7-2 and TRBJ2-5, reads GAGVSQSPSNKVTEKGKDVELRCDPISGHTALYWYRQSLGQGLEFLIYFQGNSAPDKSGLPSDRFSAERTGGSVSTLTIQRTQQEDSAVYLCASSYQGYQETQYFGPGTRLLVL.

V gene TRBV7-9 combines with J gene TRBJ2-3; 15 nucleotides agree with TRBD2. The J segment lost 4 bases and the V segment lost 5 bases, leaving 13 bases of the junction unmatched. CDR3 size: 19 residues. From germline, CDR1 is SEHNR and CDR2 FQNEAQ (reference sequence). The CDR3, as DNA: TGTGCCAGCAGCCTTGCCGGGACTAGCGGGAGGTGGAGCTCAGATACGCAGTATTTT. This encodes CASSLAGTSGRWSSDTQYF.

There are a few counts of this clone. This chain joins TRBV6-5 and TRBJ2-2; D is uncertain. Trimming cost V 2 bases and J 7 bases, with 11 bases left between them. CDR3 length: 14 amino acids. Looked up from germline, CDR1 is MNHEY and CDR2 is SVGAGI. CDR3 in DNA: TGTGCCAGCAGTTACATGGGGTTTCACGGGGAGCTGTTTTTT. Translated: CASSYMGFHGELFF.

V and J are TRBV5-1 and TRBJ2-7, with 13 bases fitting TRBD2. CDR1 and CDR2 from the germline V gene are SGHRS and YFSETQ. V shed 4 bases, J shed 7 bases, and the junction held 11 bases outside the gene matches. This CDR3 comprises 16 residues. The CDR3 nucleotides are TGCGCCAGCAGCGATTCGACTAGCGGGAGGCCGGGGGAGCAGTACTTC. It yields the protein CASSDSTSGRPGEQYF.

CDR3 in amino acids: CASPGPRGTEAFF. In nucleotides, the CDR3 is TGTGCCAGCCCGGGCCCCCGGGGGACTGAAGCTTTCTTT. The rearrangement links TRBV28 to TRBJ1-1; perhaps TRBD1 as D (5 bases). Trimming stripped 8 bases from V and 5 bases from J, with 15 bases between. The CDR3 runs 13 residues. The germline V gene has CDR1 MDHEN and CDR2 SYDVKM.

The chain couples TRBV6-2 or TRBV6-3 to TRBJ2-2, with no clear D. The ends were cut back, 2 bases at V and 2 bases at J, with 12 bases in the middle. The CDR3 spans 16 residues. The V gene's germline CDR1 is MNHEY and CDR2 SVGEGT. The DNA of the CDR3 is TGTGCCAGCAGTTACCTTGACTCCCTAAACACCGGGGAGCTGTTTTTT. Translation gives CASSYLDSLNTGELFF.